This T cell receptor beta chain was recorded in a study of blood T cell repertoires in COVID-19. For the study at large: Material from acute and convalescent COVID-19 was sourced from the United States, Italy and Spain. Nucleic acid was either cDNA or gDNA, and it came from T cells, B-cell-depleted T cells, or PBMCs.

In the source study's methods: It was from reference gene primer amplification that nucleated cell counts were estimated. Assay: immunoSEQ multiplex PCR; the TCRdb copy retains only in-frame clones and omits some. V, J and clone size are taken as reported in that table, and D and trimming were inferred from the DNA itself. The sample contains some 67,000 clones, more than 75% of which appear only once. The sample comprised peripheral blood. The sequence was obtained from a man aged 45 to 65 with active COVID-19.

CDR3 protein: CASSPKGRSPLHF. The CDR3 region has the DNA TGCGCCAGCAGCCCTAAAGGGAGGTCACCCCTCCACTTT. V gene TRBV10-2 combines with J gene TRBJ1-6; D is uncertain. V was shortened by 6 bases and J by 10 bases, with 13 bases between the two germline ends. The CDR3 has 13 amino acids. Germline CDR1 is WSHSY and CDR2 is SAAADI.